Listed below are T cell receptor beta chains from one sample, sequenced in a study of T cells in tuberculosis. Only in-frame clones appear in the TCRdb table, and some are missing; sequencing was by immunoSEQ multiplex PCR. The repertoire includes about 40,000 clones, approximately 94% of them detected once, and roughly 12% sits in the top ten. The sample taken for sequencing was PBMCs. The origin of the receptors is a donor between 5 and 29 years old with latent tuberculosis or without tuberculosis infection. Some clones in this sample may be carry-over from other donors' samples. The CDR3 runs from the conserved cysteine through the conserved F or W. The D gene is left open where the match is weak.

D: -; V: TRBV18; J: TRBJ2-2; CDR3: CASSPSPGQNTGELFF; DNA: TGTGCCAGCTCGCCGTCTCCGGGACAGAACACCGGGGAGCTGTTTTTT
D: TRBD1; V: TRBV7-2; J: TRBJ1-2; CDR3: CASSLDRGVGGYTF; DNA: TGTGCCAGCAGCCTTGACAGGGGGGTGGGAGGCTACACCTTC
D: -; V: TRBV2; J: TRBJ2-7; CDR3: CASSEDRNSYEQYF; DNA: TGTGCCAGCAGTGAAGACAGGAACTCCTACGAGCAGTACTTC
D: TRBD1; V: TRBV27; J: TRBJ2-2; CDR3: CASSLLGGTGDTGELFF; DNA: TGTGCCAGCAGTTTGTTGGGGGGGACAGGGGACACCGGGGAGCTGTTTTTT
D: TRBD1; V: TRBV5-1; J: TRBJ1-1; CDR3: CASSLAGTGGPRGTEAFF; DNA: TGCGCCAGCAGCTTGGCTGGGACAGGGGGCCCCCGGGGAACTGAAGCTTTCTTT
D: -; V: TRBV5-1; J: TRBJ2-5; CDR3: CASSLAGGQETQYF; DNA: TGCGCCAGCAGCTTGGCCGGCGGACAAGAGACCCAGTACTTC
D: -; V: TRBV4-3; J: TRBJ1-1; CDR3: CASSPMGGSTEAFF; DNA: TGCGCCAGCAGCCCCATGGGAGGGAGCACTGAAGCTTTCTTT
D: -; V: TRBV29-1; J: TRBJ1-2; CDR3: CSVTGTDYGYTF; DNA: TGCAGCGTTACAGGGACCGACTATGGCTACACCTTC
D: TRBD1; V: TRBV5-6; J: TRBJ2-1; CDR3: CASSRGQGSYNEQFF; DNA: TGTGCCAGCAGCCGCGGACAGGGCTCCTACAATGAGCAGTTCTTC
D: TRBD1; V: TRBV11-2; J: TRBJ1-2; CDR3: CASSRLPDREGYGYTF; DNA: TGTGCCAGCAGCCGCCTCCCGGACAGGGAAGGCTATGGCTACACCTTC